The rows below give T cell receptor beta chains drawn from one sample of a study of control samples from healthy donors and cancer patients. Measured with immunoSEQ multiplex PCR; TCRdb has only the in-frame clones, and not every one. This table holds about 120,000 clones, 80% to 90% found once. Source material: PBMCs. The receptors stem from a woman aged 45-65 years with colorectal cancer. CDR3s include the opening cysteine and the closing phenylalanine or tryptophan. Fields, in order: J gene, V gene, D gene, clone size, CDR3 protein, CDR3 DNA. The D gene is left open where the match is weak. The size of a clone is reported for some rows only, either as once, few or many, or as a class for expanded clones.

j_gene: TRBJ2-7
v_gene: TRBV7-2
d_gene: TRBD2
abundance: -
CDR3aa: CASSRTSMSSYEQYF
CDR3nt: TGTGCCAGCAGCCGGACTAGCATGAGCTCCTACGAGCAGTACTTC

j_gene: TRBJ1-4
v_gene: TRBV20-1
d_gene: -
abundance: -
CDR3aa: CSASIGATNEKLFF
CDR3nt: TGCAGTGCTAGTATTGGAGCAACTAATGAAAAACTGTTTTTT

j_gene: TRBJ2-1
v_gene: TRBV5-1
d_gene: TRBD1
abundance: -
CDR3aa: CASSSQGWNEQFF
CDR3nt: TGCGCCAGCAGCTCACAGGGGTGGAATGAGCAGTTCTTC

j_gene: TRBJ2-5
v_gene: TRBV13
d_gene: -
abundance: once
CDR3aa: CASSPTSRQQETQYF
CDR3nt: TGTGCCAGCAGCCCTACCAGTCGACAGCAAGAGACCCAGTACTTC

j_gene: TRBJ2-7
v_gene: TRBV5-6
d_gene: -
abundance: -
CDR3aa: CASSLFGTPYEQYF
CDR3nt: TGTGCCAGCAGCTTGTTTGGGACACCTTACGAGCAGTACTTC

j_gene: TRBJ1-6
v_gene: TRBV2
d_gene: -
abundance: -
CDR3aa: CASSYTHLSGNTNSPLHF
CDR3nt: TGTGCCAGCAGCTATACTCATTTGAGCGGGAACACCAATTCACCCCTCCACTTT

j_gene: TRBJ1-6
v_gene: TRBV30
d_gene: -
abundance: -
CDR3aa: CAWKDGQNSPLHF
CDR3nt: TGTGCCTGGAAGGACGGCCAGAATTCACCCCTCCACTTT

j_gene: TRBJ1-2
v_gene: TRBV18
d_gene: -
abundance: -
CDR3aa: CASSPPSVGLLGYTF
CDR3nt: TGTGCCAGCTCACCCCCATCCGTAGGTTTGTTGGGCTACACCTTC

j_gene: TRBJ1-2
v_gene: TRBV30
d_gene: -
abundance: -
CDR3aa: CAWSDGRYGYTF
CDR3nt: TGTGCCTGGAGTGACGGACGCTATGGCTACACCTTC

j_gene: TRBJ2-3
v_gene: TRBV5-1
d_gene: -
abundance: -
CDR3aa: CASRTGSGYTDTQYF
CDR3nt: TGCGCCAGCAGGACAGGTTCTGGATACACAGATACGCAGTATTTT

j_gene: TRBJ2-6
v_gene: TRBV29-1
d_gene: TRBD1
abundance: -
CDR3aa: CSVRDRESGANVLTF
CDR3nt: TGCAGCGTCCGAGACAGGGAGTCTGGGGCCAACGTCCTGACTTTC

j_gene: TRBJ1-5
v_gene: TRBV6-5
d_gene: -
abundance: -
CDR3aa: CASMGLGGQPQHF
CDR3nt: TGTGCCAGCATGGGACTTGGTGGACAGCCCCAGCATTTT

j_gene: TRBJ2-1
v_gene: TRBV9
d_gene: -
abundance: -
CDR3aa: CASSVDPPGREQFF
CDR3nt: TGTGCCAGCAGCGTAGATCCGCCAGGGCGTGAGCAGTTCTTC

j_gene: TRBJ1-2
v_gene: TRBV7-8
d_gene: -
abundance: -
CDR3aa: CASTHWGNVGYTF
CDR3nt: TGTGCCAGCACCCACTGGGGGAACGTTGGCTACACCTTC

j_gene: TRBJ1-1
v_gene: TRBV3-1/TRBV3-2
d_gene: TRBD1
abundance: -
CDR3aa: CASSLLQGATEAFF
CDR3nt: TGTGCCAGCAGCCTATTACAGGGGGCAACTGAAGCTTTCTTT

j_gene: TRBJ1-1
v_gene: TRBV6-1
d_gene: -
abundance: -
CDR3aa: CASSEVVNTEAFF
CDR3nt: TGTGCCAGCAGTGAAGTGGTGAACACTGAAGCTTTCTTT

j_gene: TRBJ2-1
v_gene: TRBV5-8
d_gene: -
abundance: -
CDR3aa: CASSLDTGLRWEQFF
CDR3nt: TGTGCCAGCAGCTTGGACACCGGACTAAGGTGGGAGCAGTTCTTC

j_gene: TRBJ1-1
v_gene: TRBV6-5
d_gene: -
abundance: -
CDR3aa: CASNIGRSEAFF
CDR3nt: TGTGCCAGCAACATAGGACGGAGTGAAGCTTTCTTT

j_gene: TRBJ2-7
v_gene: TRBV11-3
d_gene: TRBD1
abundance: -
CDR3aa: CASSSGQSYEQYF
CDR3nt: TGTGCCAGCAGCTCGGGACAGTCCTACGAGCAGTACTTC

j_gene: TRBJ1-4
v_gene: TRBV19
d_gene: -
abundance: -
CDR3aa: CASRNRHSPNEKLFF
CDR3nt: TGTGCCAGTAGGAATAGACATTCCCCTAATGAAAAACTGTTTTTT

j_gene: TRBJ1-5
v_gene: TRBV6-2/TRBV6-3
d_gene: TRBD1
abundance: -
CDR3aa: CASSYRTGKENQPQHF
CDR3nt: TGTGCCAGCAGTTACCGGACAGGGAAGGAGAATCAGCCCCAGCATTTT

j_gene: TRBJ2-7
v_gene: TRBV15
d_gene: -
abundance: few
CDR3aa: CATSRDWRTASYEQYF
CDR3nt: TGTGCCACCAGCAGAGATTGGAGGACAGCCTCCTACGAGCAGTACTTC

j_gene: TRBJ2-1
v_gene: TRBV2
d_gene: -
abundance: -
CDR3aa: CASSGTFSYNEQFF
CDR3nt: TGTGCCAGCAGTGGTACCTTCTCCTACAATGAGCAGTTCTTC

j_gene: TRBJ2-6
v_gene: TRBV10-3
d_gene: -
abundance: -
CDR3aa: CAISEGSSGANVLTF
CDR3nt: TGTGCCATCAGTGAAGGAAGCTCTGGGGCCAACGTCCTGACTTTC

j_gene: TRBJ1-1
v_gene: TRBV12-3/TRBV12-4
d_gene: -
abundance: -
CDR3aa: CASSRSVNTEAFF
CDR3nt: TGTGCCAGCAGCCGCTCAGTGAACACTGAAGCTTTCTTT

j_gene: TRBJ1-4
v_gene: TRBV15
d_gene: -
abundance: -
CDR3aa: CATSSGGGEKLFF
CDR3nt: TGTGCCACCAGCAGTGGGGGCGGGGAAAAACTGTTTTTT

j_gene: TRBJ1-2
v_gene: TRBV5-1
d_gene: TRBD1
abundance: once
CDR3aa: CASSGTGAVMTGYTF
CDR3nt: TGCGCCAGCAGCGGGACAGGTGCCGTTATGACGGGCTACACCTTC

j_gene: TRBJ2-7
v_gene: TRBV10-3
d_gene: -
abundance: -
CDR3aa: CAINAGAIYEQYF
CDR3nt: TGTGCCATCAATGCAGGGGCGATCTACGAGCAGTACTTC

j_gene: TRBJ2-7
v_gene: TRBV5-1
d_gene: -
abundance: -
CDR3aa: CASSLGQGGGEQYF
CDR3nt: TGCGCCAGCAGCTTGGGGCAGGGGGGAGGCGAGCAGTACTTC

j_gene: TRBJ2-3
v_gene: TRBV5-1
d_gene: -
abundance: -
CDR3aa: CASSLEGHPGGGSNTDTQYF
CDR3nt: TGCGCCAGCAGCTTGGAAGGTCACCCGGGTGGCGGCTCCAACACAGATACGCAGTATTTT

j_gene: TRBJ1-6
v_gene: TRBV5-1
d_gene: -
abundance: -
CDR3aa: CASSLAVGAESPLHF
CDR3nt: TGCGCCAGCAGCTTGGCTGTGGGGGCTGAATCACCCCTCCACTTT

j_gene: TRBJ1-2
v_gene: TRBV30
d_gene: TRBD1
abundance: -
CDR3aa: CAWSPDRGFYGYTF
CDR3nt: TGTGCCTGGAGTCCGGACAGGGGGTTCTATGGCTACACCTTC

j_gene: TRBJ1-2
v_gene: TRBV25-1
d_gene: -
abundance: few
CDR3aa: CASSDPGANYGYTF
CDR3nt: TGTGCCAGCAGTGACCCAGGAGCTAACTATGGCTACACCTTC

j_gene: TRBJ1-2
v_gene: TRBV6-6
d_gene: -
abundance: -
CDR3aa: CASSQESGTNYGYTF
CDR3nt: TGTGCCAGCAGTCAAGAATCCGGGACAAACTATGGCTACACCTTC

j_gene: TRBJ1-2
v_gene: TRBV28
d_gene: -
abundance: -
CDR3aa: CASSLREHGYTF
CDR3nt: TGTGCCAGCAGTTTGAGGGAGCATGGCTACACCTTC

j_gene: TRBJ2-2
v_gene: TRBV18
d_gene: TRBD1
abundance: -
CDR3aa: CASSTTGGTGELFF
CDR3nt: TGTGCCAGCTCAACGACAGGGGGAACCGGGGAGCTGTTTTTT

j_gene: TRBJ2-3
v_gene: TRBV5-1
d_gene: -
abundance: -
CDR3aa: CASSYGTPQGQYF
CDR3nt: TGCGCCAGCAGCTACGGGACCCCTCAGGGGCAGTATTTT

j_gene: TRBJ1-2
v_gene: TRBV18
d_gene: -
abundance: -
CDR3aa: CASSPAGANYGYTF
CDR3nt: TGTGCCAGCTCACCGGCGGGGGCCAACTATGGCTACACCTTC

j_gene: TRBJ2-1
v_gene: TRBV27
d_gene: TRBD2
abundance: -
CDR3aa: CASSRQTGTSGSFAYNEQFF
CDR3nt: TGTGCCAGCAGTCGTCAAACCGGGACTAGCGGGAGTTTTGCCTACAATGAGCAGTTCTTC

j_gene: TRBJ1-1
v_gene: TRBV11-1
d_gene: TRBD1
abundance: once
CDR3aa: CASSAQGADTEAFF
CDR3nt: TGTGCCAGCAGCGCCCAGGGGGCGGACACTGAAGCTTTCTTT

j_gene: TRBJ2-7
v_gene: TRBV3-1/TRBV3-2
d_gene: TRBD1
abundance: -
CDR3aa: CASSQNRGWGEQYF
CDR3nt: TGTGCCAGCAGCCAAAACAGGGGTTGGGGTGAGCAGTACTTC

j_gene: TRBJ2-3
v_gene: TRBV29-1
d_gene: -
abundance: -
CDR3aa: CSAEGPSSTDTQYF
CDR3nt: TGCAGCGCAGAGGGTCCATCTAGCACAGATACGCAGTATTTT

j_gene: TRBJ1-1
v_gene: TRBV3-1/TRBV3-2
d_gene: -
abundance: -
CDR3aa: CASSQEWNTEAFF
CDR3nt: TGTGCCAGCAGCCAAGAGTGGAACACTGAAGCTTTCTTT